What follows is one T cell receptor (beta chain) and its context. Profiled with immunoSEQ multiplex PCR; TCRdb holds only in-frame clones, not every one. The sample lists over 300,000 clones, around nine tenths occurring once. The data were taken from a study of blood T cell repertoires in COVID-19. The CDR3 runs 15 residues. The V gene end was trimmed by 6 bases and the J gene end by 0 bases; junction bases not matched to a gene: 3. CDR1 is MNHEY and CDR2 is SVGAGI in the germline V gene. The sample consisted of PBMCs or T cells enriched from blood (not recorded which). The rearrangement joins TRBV6-5 to TRBJ2-2, with 8 bases matching TRBD1. The sequence was obtained from a woman in her 30s with acute COVID-19. DNA for the CDR3: TGTGCCAGCAGGGACAGGGATTCGAACACCGGGGAGCTGTTTTTT. It specifies CASRDRDSNTGELFF.